This is a list of T cell receptor beta chains from one sample in a study of control samples from healthy donors and cancer patients. The table came from immunoSEQ multiplex PCR; TCRdb's copy has only in-frame clones and leaves some out. The sample includes about 180,000 clones, roughly 89% of them seen just once. The specimen was blood. The receptors stem from a woman between 45 and 60 years old in good health. Both conserved end residues are part of each CDR3. The order of the fields is J gene, clone size, V gene, D gene, CDR3 protein, CDR3 DNA. D genes are given only for firm matches. Part of the rows lack a size; the others show once, few, many or a class for expanded clones.

>TRBJ2-5|.|TRBV6-4|TRBD1
CASRTGEETQYF
TGTGCCAGCAGGACAGGGGAAGAGACCCAGTACTTC
>TRBJ2-5|.|TRBV29-1|.
CSVYSRGLETQYF
TGCAGCGTATATTCCCGGGGCCTGGAGACCCAGTACTTC
>TRBJ1-1|once|TRBV28|.
CASTSPGTYNTEAFF
TGTGCCAGCACCTCTCCCGGGACATATAACACTGAAGCTTTCTTT
>TRBJ1-2|.|TRBV14|.
CASSRKEPRAYGYTF
TGTGCCAGCAGCCGCAAAGAGCCCAGGGCCTATGGCTACACCTTC
>TRBJ2-1|.|TRBV7-9|.
CASSLGAPFYNEQFF
TGTGCCAGCAGTTTAGGGGCACCCTTCTACAATGAGCAGTTCTTC
>TRBJ1-2|few|TRBV19|TRBD1
CASIAGGYGYTF
TGTGCCAGTATCGCAGGGGGCTATGGCTACACCTTC
>TRBJ2-2|once|TRBV6-2/TRBV6-3|TRBD2
CASSPSAIAGATGELFF
TGTGCCAGCAGTCCCAGCGCGATAGCGGGAGCCACCGGGGAGCTGTTTTTT
>TRBJ2-2|few|TRBV5-1|.
CASSLAGPTNTGELFF
TGCGCCAGCAGCTTGGCCGGCCCCACTAACACCGGGGAGCTGTTTTTT
>TRBJ2-1|.|TRBV7-3|TRBD2
CASSLRLAGTNEQFF
TGTGCCAGCAGCCTAAGACTAGCGGGCACAAATGAGCAGTTCTTC
>TRBJ2-4|.|TRBV6-2/TRBV6-3|.
CASSYSGASNIQYF
TGTGCCAGCAGTTACTCGGGCGCCAGTAACATTCAGTACTTC
>TRBJ1-6|.|TRBV19|.
CASSSDTWNSPLHF
TGTGCCAGTAGCTCGGACACTTGGAATTCACCCCTCCACTTT
>TRBJ1-2|.|TRBV9|TRBD1
CASSVVGQGPFYGYTF
TGTGCCAGCAGCGTAGTAGGACAGGGACCCTTCTATGGCTACACCTTC
>TRBJ1-5|once|TRBV3-1/TRBV3-2|TRBD1
CASSQDTGGFQPQHF
TGTGCCAGCAGCCAAGACACAGGGGGCTTTCAGCCCCAGCATTTT
>TRBJ1-2|.|TRBV6-6|.
CASSSRSLNGYTF
TGTGCCAGCAGTTCTAGGTCGCTCAATGGCTACACCTTC
>TRBJ1-2|.|TRBV7-8|TRBD1
CASSLGAGGAGGYTF
TGTGCCAGCAGCTTGGGGGCAGGGGGCGCTGGCGGCTACACCTTC
>TRBJ2-5|.|TRBV6-1|.
CASSDGLRYQETQYF
TGTGCCAGCAGTGACGGGCTGCGTTACCAAGAGACCCAGTACTTC
>TRBJ1-5|.|TRBV9|TRBD1
CASSTHPTGGQHF
TGTGCCAGCAGCACCCACCCGACAGGGGGCCAGCATTTT
>TRBJ1-6|.|TRBV7-2|TRBD1
CASSAQGQGQSPLHF
TGTGCCAGCAGCGCTCAAGGACAGGGTCAGTCACCCCTCCACTTT
>TRBJ2-6|.|TRBV6-5|.
CASRPGLGANVLTF
TGTGCCAGCAGACCAGGGTTGGGGGCCAACGTCCTGACTTTC
>TRBJ2-5|.|TRBV7-8|TRBD2
CASRGEETQYF
TGTGCCAGCCGGGGGGAAGAGACCCAGTACTTC
>TRBJ1-2|.|TRBV6-5|.
CASSYSAPSSYGYTF
TGTGCCAGCAGTTACTCTGCACCGTCTTCCTATGGCTACACCTTC
>TRBJ2-1|.|TRBV6-5|.
CASSYASYNEQFF
TGTGCCAGCAGTTACGCCTCCTACAATGAGCAGTTCTTC
>TRBJ1-4|.|TRBV19|.
CASNAPGTVNEKLFF
TGTGCCAGTAACGCCCCCGGGACGGTTAATGAAAAACTGTTTTTT
>TRBJ2-3|.|TRBV9|.
CASNRDSTDTQYF
TGTGCCAGCAACAGGGATAGCACAGATACGCAGTATTTT
>TRBJ2-7|.|TRBV15|.
CATSRPNGYEQYF
TGTGCCACCAGCAGACCCAATGGCTACGAGCAGTACTTC
>TRBJ1-2|.|TRBV7-3|.
CASSLSFILRGYTF
TGTGCCAGCAGCTTATCGTTCATTCTACGTGGCTACACCTTC
>TRBJ2-7|.|TRBV19|.
CASSTTPGLTEQYF
TGTGCCAGTAGTACGACCCCGGGACTCACCGAGCAGTACTTC
>TRBJ2-7|.|TRBV4-3|TRBD1
CASSQVRDSSYEQYF
TGCGCCAGCAGCCAAGTCCGGGACAGCTCCTACGAGCAGTACTTC
>TRBJ2-1|.|TRBV18|TRBD1
CASSPRQGDSNEQFF
TGTGCCAGCTCACCGCGACAGGGTGATAGCAATGAGCAGTTCTTC
>TRBJ1-2|.|TRBV7-2|.
CASSLVNQGKGYTF
TGTGCCAGCAGCTTAGTTAATCAGGGTAAAGGCTACACCTTC
>TRBJ1-1|.|TRBV5-1|.
CASSLEVGAAEAFF
TGCGCCAGCAGCTTGGAAGTGGGGGCCGCCGAAGCTTTCTTT
>TRBJ1-2|.|TRBV28|.
CASSFPSGYYGYTF
TGTGCCAGCAGTTTTCCCAGCGGATACTATGGCTACACCTTC
>TRBJ2-2|.|TRBV7-2|.
CASSLVPGNTGELFF
TGTGCCAGCAGCTTAGTACCCGGGAACACCGGGGAGCTGTTTTTT